Listed below are T cell receptor beta chains from one sample, sequenced in a study of T cells in Graves' hyperthyroidism and ophthalmopathy. TCRdb independently ran MiXCR on the multiplex PCR reads; one entry per CDR3 protein. In the table there are about 560,000 distinct CDR3 sequences, 14% of which are singletons. The sequenced sample was blood. These receptors all come from a woman between 35 and 50 years old with Graves' hyperthyroidism. Each CDR3 is given without its conserved first and last residue. The order of the fields is D gene, V gene, CDR3 protein. The D gene is left open where the match is weak.

>TRBD2|TRBV10-3
AISEPGTSGVNEQF
>-|TRBV28
ASSLFRGHQPQH
>-|TRBV28
ASSLFRGSLIQY
>TRBD2|TRBV10-3
AIGWASGDEQF
>TRBD2|TRBV4-1
ASSLLSGRFSYNEQF
>TRBD2|TRBV27
ASSKIRLAGATDTQY
>-|TRBV6-1
ASSEASVLTGELF
>-|TRBV30
AGTPGGSQGYT
>-|TRBV7-2
ASSLATGTRDTQY
>TRBD1|TRBV28
ASSLSGGRNQPQH
>-|TRBV4-1
ASSQGVAGYTEAF
>TRBD2|TRBV19
ASSVSWTSRDEQF
>-|TRBV27
ASSLGGGLAEAF
>TRBD1|TRBV29-1
SVEGTGIQVGGEQF
>TRBD2|TRBV4-2
AGSQDLRLAGEETQY
>-|TRBV27
ASSISGRNTEAF
>TRBD1|TRBV24-1
ATSLGTAQETQY
>-|TRBV25-1
ASRREGVNNSPLH
>-|TRBV2
ASRDNAYGYT
>-|TRBV7-2
ASSLWGQETQY
>-|TRBV20-1
SARAMGDQPQH
>TRBD1|TRBV6-1
ASARDRTNSYEQY
>-|TRBV2
ASSFGSYEQY
>TRBD2|TRBV12-3/TRBV12-4
ASSSGLAGEYEQY
>TRBD2|TRBV11-2
ASSPGLAGGINEQF
>TRBD2|TRBV11-2
ASSTTSGGETQY
>-|TRBV5-1
ASFGGNYNEQF